This T cell receptor (beta chain) was identified in a study of cytomegalovirus exposure and HLA in healthy donors. Findings and limits, study-wide: Specificity for CMV antigens was confirmed in vitro for a few of the CMV-associated chains.

Germline V gene lookup returns CDR1 SNHLY and CDR2 FYNNEI. The CDR3 contains 14 residues. Trimming removed 4 bases from V and 5 bases from J, with 14 bases in between. The study ran its PCR with 60 Vbeta and 13 Jbeta primers. In the study's own analysis: Tens of millions of unique TCR beta chains, roughly 11 million shared, were counted in a later analysis. Assay: immunoSEQ multiplex PCR; the TCRdb copy retains only in-frame clones and omits some. V and J calls and clone size come straight from that table; D and trimming were deduced from the DNA. The data contain under 150,000 clones, about 73% of them singletons. Of note for this clone: Its matching antigen is unknown.

Source material: PBMCs. The chain is built from TRBV2 and TRBJ2-5; a weak D match, TRBD1 (6 bases). This TCR came from a man in his forties in good health and CMV-seropositive. The CDR3 sequence is CASSGGQILETQYF. CDR3 in DNA: TGTGCCAGCAGTGGCGGACAGATACTCGAGACCCAGTACTTC.